This TCR beta chain is drawn from a study of long-term antiretroviral therapy in people with HIV. About the study: The 2015 immediate-ART recommendation was preceded by the earliest samples by about a decade. Study-wide results and caveats: Missing from the dataset were any data on ART adherence, viral resistance or therapy changes. ART-treated samples gained diversity yet remained below transplant donor controls. Control repertoires displayed wider CDR3 length ranges than the HIV repertoires.

A note on this clone: No antigen is known for it.

At survey level, the immunoSEQ assay was run in its v3.0 version. The table came from immunoSEQ multiplex PCR; TCRdb's copy has only in-frame clones and leaves some out. The sample contains about 40,000 clones, around 86% of which appear only once. The CDR3 runs to 17 residues. CDR1 is MNHEY, CDR2 SMNVEV, per germline (reference sequence). Trimming left V 0 bases short and J 2 bases short, with 14 bases between. The V and J genes are TRBV27 and TRBJ2-1; D tentatively fits TRBD1 or TRBD2 (5 bases each). The receptor was isolated from a young man with HIV. The sequenced sample was unsorted PBMCs, obtained 1 year after starting antiretroviral therapy. The DNA for the CDR3 is TGTGCCAGCAGTTTATCGAGTGGGGACGGAACCTACAATGAGCAGTTCTTC. Amino acid sequence: CASSLSSGDGTYNEQFF.